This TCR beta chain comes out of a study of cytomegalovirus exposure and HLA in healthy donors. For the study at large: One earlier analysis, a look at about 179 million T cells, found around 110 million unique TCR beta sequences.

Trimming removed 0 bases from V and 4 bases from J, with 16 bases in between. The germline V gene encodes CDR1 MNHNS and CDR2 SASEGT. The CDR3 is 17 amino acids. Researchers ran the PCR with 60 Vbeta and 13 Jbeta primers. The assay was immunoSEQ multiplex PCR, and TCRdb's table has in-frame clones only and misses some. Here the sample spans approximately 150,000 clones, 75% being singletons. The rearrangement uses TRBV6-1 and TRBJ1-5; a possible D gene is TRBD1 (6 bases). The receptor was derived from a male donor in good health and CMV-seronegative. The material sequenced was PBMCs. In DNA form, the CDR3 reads TGTGCCAGCAGTGAAGCGTGGGGGGGCCATTCGAATCAGCCCCAGCATTTT. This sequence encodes CASSEAWGGHSNQPQHF.